The T cell receptor (beta chain) described here comes from a study of cytomegalovirus exposure and HLA in healthy donors. The study, taken as a whole, reports: Reportedly, diagnosis of cytomegalovirus status by the classifier showed high specificity and sensitivity. In a later analysis, a missense DCLRE1C variant was linked to TCR beta V- and J-gene trimming. More clonal expansion characterized HLA-associated TCR beta chains than equally common others in a later analysis.

PCR primers comprised 60 Vbeta and 13 Jbeta primers. Libraries were prepared by immunoSEQ multiplex PCR; TCRdb keeps only in-frame clonotypes and omits some of them. Among about 160,000 clones listed, more than 70% were seen once. Trimming cost V 3 bases and J 2 bases, with 7 bases left between them. Germline V gene lookup returns CDR1 LNHDA and CDR2 SQIVND (reference sequence). This CDR3 comprises 13 residues. Details on this clone: The antigen remains undetermined.

The donors comprised healthy bone marrow donors. The chain joins TRBV19 to TRBJ1-1; D remains ambiguous. The sample consisted of PBMCs. This TCR was recovered from a male donor in good health and CMV-seropositive. CDR3 in amino acids: CASSIWANTEAFF. Here the CDR3 DNA reads TGTGCCAGTAGTATTTGGGCAAACACTGAAGCTTTCTTT. The entire variable domain, with the rest obtained from reference TRBV19 and TRBJ1-1, is as follows: DGGITQSPKYLFRKEGQNVTLSCEQNLNHDAMYWYRQDPGQGLRLIYYSQIVNDFQKGDIAEGYSVSREKKESFPLTVTSAQKNPTAFYLCASSIWANTEAFFGQGTRLTVV.